This TCR beta chain was recovered during a study of vaccination and CD4 T cells after COVID-19. Study information: Cells were stimulated with overlapping spike peptide pools from SARS-CoV-2, HCoV-NL63, HCoV-OC43 and HCoV-229E.

Worth noting for this clonotype: No antigen is known for it.

Per germline, CDR1 SEHNR and CDR2 FQNEAQ (reference sequence). Trimming took off 1 base at V and 2 bases at J, with 6 bases between the two ends. This CDR3 region has 13 residues. Treatment described: roughly 10-day PBMC culture with coronavirus spike peptide pools or control peptides (ViraFEST assay). Those CD4+ T cells from the unexposed donor predate the COVID-19 pandemic (2011-2018). It was after around eleven days of culture that CD4+ T cells were isolated by negative selection. The Oncomine TCR Beta short-read assay generated sequence data from the DNA of cultured CD4+ T cells. TCRdb independently ran MiXCR on the PCR reads; one entry per CDR3 protein. The sample shows 7,500 to 9,500 distinct CDR3 sequences, roughly 44% of them seen only once.

Sequenced input: CD4+ T cells from blood, cultured in vitro. This clonotype was obtained from a human donor in good health. The rearrangement uses TRBV7-9 and TRBJ2-7; D uncertain. CDR3 residues: CASSLDLTYEQYF. In DNA form, the CDR3 reads TGTGCCAGCAGCTTAGATCTTACCTACGAGCAGTACTTC.